Listed here is a single T cell receptor (beta chain). Its antigen is not known. The sample belongs to a study of cytomegalovirus exposure and HLA in healthy donors. Study-wide results and caveats: It was reported that the classifier diagnosed cytomegalovirus status with high specificity and sensitivity in both the original and validation cohorts.

Donors in the study were healthy people who gave bone marrow. The CDR3 is made up of 19 amino acids. PCR amplification relied on 60 Vbeta primers (plus 13 Jbeta primers). In the authors' workflow: In a later analysis, the count reached some 88 million unique TCR beta chains, with 10 million to 11 million shared. Repertoires were generated with immunoSEQ multiplex PCR, while TCRdb's copy carries only in-frame clones and drops some. The DNA gave D and trimming, while V, J and clone size come from that table. The table includes around 67,000 clones, around 64% detected once. J is TRBJ2-7 and V is TRBV21-1; TRBD2 reflects the table's D call only, with no check against the DNA. TRBV21-1 is marked as a pseudogene. This clonotype originated in a woman aged 45-59 years in good health and CMV-seronegative. The sample comprised PBMCs. Here the CDR3 reads CASSTPGRPSGRGSYEQYF. Here the CDR3 DNA reads TGTGCCAGCAGCACCCCGGGTAGGCCTAGCGGGAGGGGGTCCTACGAGCAGTACTTC.